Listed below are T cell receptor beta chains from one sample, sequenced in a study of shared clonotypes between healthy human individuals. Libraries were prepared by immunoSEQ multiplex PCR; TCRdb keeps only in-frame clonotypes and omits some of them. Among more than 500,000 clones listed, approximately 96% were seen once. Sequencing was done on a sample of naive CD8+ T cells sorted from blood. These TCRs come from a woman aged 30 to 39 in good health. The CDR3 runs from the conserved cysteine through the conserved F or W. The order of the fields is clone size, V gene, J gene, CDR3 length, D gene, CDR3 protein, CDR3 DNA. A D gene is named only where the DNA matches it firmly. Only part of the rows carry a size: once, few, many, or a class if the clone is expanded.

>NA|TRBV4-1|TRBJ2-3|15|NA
CASSQDRSGTDTQYF
TGCGCCAGCAGCCAAGATAGGTCGGGGACAGATACGCAGTATTTT
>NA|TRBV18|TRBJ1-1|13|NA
CASSPTGNTEAFF
TGTGCCAGCTCACCGACAGGGAACACTGAAGCTTTCTTT
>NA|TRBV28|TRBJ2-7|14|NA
CASSYNRVRLEQYF
TGTGCCAGCAGCTACAACCGCGTGAGGCTCGAGCAGTACTTC
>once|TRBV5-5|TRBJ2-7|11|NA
CASSSTYEQYF
TGTGCCAGCAGCTCAACTTACGAGCAGTACTTC
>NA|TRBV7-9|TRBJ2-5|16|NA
CAISTVGQGYRETQYF
TGTGCCATCTCGACAGTGGGGCAGGGTTACAGAGAGACCCAGTACTTC
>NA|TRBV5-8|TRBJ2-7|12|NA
CASSPDSYEQYF
TGTGCCAGCAGCCCTGACAGTTACGAGCAGTACTTC
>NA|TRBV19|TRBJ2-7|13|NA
CASSRDPSYEQYF
TGTGCCAGTAGTCGGGACCCTTCCTACGAGCAGTACTTC
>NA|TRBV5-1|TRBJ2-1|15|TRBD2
CASSLSAGAYNEQFF
TGCGCCAGCAGCTTGAGTGCGGGAGCGTACAATGAGCAGTTCTTC
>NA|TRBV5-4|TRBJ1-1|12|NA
CASSFQDTEAFF
TGTGCCAGCAGCTTCCAGGACACTGAAGCTTTCTTT
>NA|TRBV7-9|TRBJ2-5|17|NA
CASSPTRDQGLQETQYF
TGTGCCAGCAGCCCAACCAGGGATCAGGGGCTCCAAGAGACCCAGTACTTC
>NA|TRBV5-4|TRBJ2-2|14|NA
CASSLAPRTGELFF
TGTGCCAGCAGCTTGGCCCCAAGGACCGGGGAGCTGTTTTTT
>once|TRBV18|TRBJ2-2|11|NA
CASSHTGELFF
TGTGCCAGCTCCCACACCGGGGAGCTGTTTTTT
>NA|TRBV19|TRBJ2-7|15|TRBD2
CASSIQSSGSYEQYF
TGTGCCAGTAGTATCCAGTCTAGCGGGAGCTACGAGCAGTACTTC
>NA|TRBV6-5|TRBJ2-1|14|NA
CASSYSGIYNEQFF
TGTGCCAGCAGTTACTCTGGCATTTACAATGAGCAGTTCTTC
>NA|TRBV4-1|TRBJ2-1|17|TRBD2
CASSLIAGEGLYNEQFF
TGCGCCAGCAGCCTTATAGCGGGAGAAGGACTTTACAATGAGCAGTTCTTC
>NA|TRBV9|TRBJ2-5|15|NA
CASSVGGSTQETQYF
TGTGCCAGCAGCGTAGGAGGTTCCACACAAGAGACCCAGTACTTC
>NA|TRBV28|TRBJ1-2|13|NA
CASSLLGQGNYTF
TGTGCCAGCAGTTTATTGGGTCAGGGCAACTACACCTTC
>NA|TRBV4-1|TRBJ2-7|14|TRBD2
CASSQTSLSYEQYF
TGCGCCAGCAGCCAGACTAGCCTTTCATACGAGCAGTACTTC